The 12 T cell receptor beta chains presented below share a single source sample, sequenced in a study of T cells in Graves' hyperthyroidism and ophthalmopathy. Amplification yielded TCR beta CDR3 regions, with RNA transcripts as the source. Initially, a first-round RT-PCR of the TCR CDR3 employed the HTBI primer set. TCRdb re-called the multiplex PCR reads with MiXCR, one entry per CDR3 protein. Among hundreds of thousands of distinct CDR3 sequences listed, 14% were seen once. Sequenced sample: blood. The receptors originated from a woman aged 18 to 35 with Graves' hyperthyroidism.

The V call is TRBV28, the J call TRBJ2-1; TRBD1 matches 7 bases. Germline V gives CDR1 MDHEN, CDR2 SYDVKM. The CDR3 has 17 amino acids. The V gene end was trimmed by 4 bases and the J gene end by 2 bases; junction bases not matched to a gene: 11. CDR3 in DNA: TGTGCCAGCAGTTCACAGGGGTCTCCGAGGACCTACAATGAGCAGTTCTTC. It codes for CASSSQGSPRTYNEQFF.

This chain links TRBV9 with TRBJ2-5; 9 nucleotides agree with TRBD2. Germline CDR1 is SGDLS and CDR2 is YYNGEE. This CDR3 contains 14 residues. V was clipped by 1 base and J by 5 bases; unmatched bases: 3. The CDR3 region has the DNA TGTGCCAGCAGCGTACTAGCGGGACTGGAGACCCAGTACTTC. Translation: CASSVLAGLETQYF.

This clonotype appeared many times. The V call is TRBV7-9, the J call TRBJ2-4; 7 bases are shared with TRBD2. CDR3 length: 15 amino acids. V gave up 8 bases and J gave up 0 bases; unmatched junction bases: 7. Germline CDR1 SEHNR, CDR2 FQNEAQ (reference sequence). This chain's CDR3 is CASSRPGGAKNIQYF. CDR3 sequence (DNA): TGTGCCAGCTCCAGACCGGGGGGAGCCAAAAACATTCAGTACTTC.

This clonotype was counted many times. The V and J genes are TRBV12-3 or TRBV12-4 and TRBJ1-2, with TRBD1 identical over 8 bases. The J segment lost 4 bases and the V segment lost 0 bases, leaving 4 bases of the junction unmatched. The CDR3 loop spans 15 amino acids. In DNA, the CDR3 is TGTGCCAGCAGTTTAGCGACAGGGGCGGGCTATGGCTACACCTTC. The encoded protein is CASSLATGAGYGYTF.

This clonotype was observed many times. V is TRBV6-5 and J is TRBJ2-7, with 11 nucleotides matching TRBD2. Germline V gene lookup returns CDR1 MNHEY and CDR2 SVGAGI. The ends lost 2 bases at V and 0 bases at J; junction bases unmatched: 0. This CDR3 has 15 amino acids. CDR3 residues: CASSYTSGSSYEQYF. CDR3 nucleotide sequence: TGTGCCAGCAGTTACACTAGCGGGAGCTCCTACGAGCAGTACTTC.

This clonotype came up many times. J is TRBJ1-2 and V is TRBV5-8; unclear D gene. Trimming removed 0 bases at V and 6 bases at J, with 18 bases between. The CDR3 sequence is 16 residues long. Germline loops: CDR1 SGHTS, CDR2 YDEGEE. For the CDR3, the DNA is TGTGCCAGCAGCTTGGGGGCCGTGGTTGTGGTGGATGGCTACACCTTC. Translated, it gives CASSLGAVVVVDGYTF.

The V and J genes are TRBV29-1 and TRBJ2-3, with TRBD1 as a possible D gene (6 bases). The CDR3 loop spans 15 amino acids. Trimming shortened V by 3 bases and J by 5 bases, and 18 bases separated the two germline ends. Germline-derived CDR1 and CDR2 are SQVTM and ANQGSEA. As DNA, the CDR3 is TGCAGCGTTGAGAGTAGGGGGAGCGACCAAGATACGCAGTATTTT. Translated: CSVESRGSDQDTQYF.

The CDR3 spells CSARDLGTGTYYGYTF. Written as DNA, the CDR3 is TGCAGTGCTAGAGATTTGGGGACAGGGACCTACTATGGCTACACCTTC. The J gene is TRBJ1-2, the V gene TRBV20-1; 9 bases map to TRBD1. CDR3 size: 16 residues. With V trimmed by 0 bases and J by 3 bases, 8 bases remained unmatched. The germline gives CDR1 DFQATT, CDR2 SNEGSKA (reference sequence).

The chain links TRBV12-3 or TRBV12-4 to TRBJ2-1, with 16 bases fitting TRBD2. The CDR3 has 17 amino acids. V shed 6 bases and J 10 bases; nucleotides not matched to a gene: 12. The CDR3 DNA reads TGTGCCAGCAGAGCCGGGACTAGCGGGAGGGGTCCCGGGGAGCAGTTCTTC. This codes for CASRAGTSGRGPGEQFF.

This clonotype has just a few counts. The genes are TRBV7-9 and TRBJ2-7; a possible D gene is TRBD1 (6 bases). V lost 3 bases, J lost 5 bases, and 11 bases lay in between. CDR3 size: 13 residues. CDR1 is SEHNR, CDR2 FQNEAQ, per germline (reference sequence). The CDR3 sequence: CASSFTGNHEQYF. CDR3 coding DNA: TGTGCCAGCAGCTTTACAGGGAATCACGAGCAGTACTTC.

J is TRBJ1-1 and V is TRBV12-3 or TRBV12-4, with 8 bases matching TRBD1. V was pared by 7 bases and J by 1 base, with 5 bases of the junction left unmatched. The CDR3 loop spans 14 amino acids. CDR3 sequence reads: CASNLGTGNTEAFF. In nucleotides, the CDR3 is TGTGCCAGCAACCTAGGGACAGGGAACACTGAAGCTTTCTTT.

This chain joins TRBV12-3 or TRBV12-4 and TRBJ1-5, with 8 nucleotides matching TRBD1. There are 15 residues in the CDR3. V was pared by 6 bases and J by 9 bases, with 13 bases of the junction left unmatched. The CDR3 nucleotides read TGTGCCAGCAGCCAACAGGGGGAGATCCCTTGGCCCCAGCATTTT. Its protein product is CASSQQGEIPWPQHF.